One and the same sample provided the 10 T cell receptor beta chains below, sequenced in a study of blood T cell repertoires in COVID-19 (dated by TCRdb to the early 2020s). The library relied on the immunoSEQ multiplex PCR assay. TCRdb stores this immuneACCESS table with in-frame sequences only. Part of the clones is absent; in the studies checked, under half of the shortfall reflects unresolved V genes, and no reason is known for the rest. This sample is represented by around 220,000 clones; 75% to 90% of them were singletons. The ten largest clones take up 4.5% to 5.5% of the sample. Sequencing was carried out using peripheral blood. Every receptor here comes from a human donor in a cohort sampled during active COVID-19.

The chain recombines TRBV9 with TRBJ1-1, with D possibly matching TRBD1 (5 bases). The CDR3 spans 15 residues. CDR1 and CDR2 from the germline V gene are SGDLS and YYNGEE. V was shortened by 2 bases and J by 3 bases, with 14 bases between the two germline ends. CDR3 residues: CASSVGVTGDTEAFF. The CDR3 region has the DNA TGTGCCAGCAGCGTTGGGGTAACGGGGGACACTGAAGCTTTCTTT.

The chain carries TRBV11-3 and TRBJ2-7; 9 nucleotides line up with TRBD1. Germline V gene sequence: CDR1 SGHNT, CDR2 YENEEA. The V gene end was trimmed by 5 bases and the J gene end by 7 bases; junction bases not matched to a gene: 9. CDR3 length: 14 amino acids. CDR3 sequence: CASSPGTGRREQYF. The CDR3 nucleotides read TGTGCCAGCAGCCCCGGGACAGGGAGGAGAGAGCAGTACTTC.

The chain links TRBV7-6 to TRBJ2-7; a possible D gene is TRBD1 (5 bases). The V gene lost 5 bases and the J gene lost 5 bases, with 25 bases spanning the gap. This CDR3 has 17 residues. Germline loops: CDR1 SGHVS, CDR2 FNYEAQ. DNA for the CDR3: TGTGCCAGCAGCCCCAAAGGGGTTTGGGTTAGTAGCAACGAGCAGTACTTC. Protein: CASSPKGVWVSSNEQYF.

The chain employs TRBV30 and TRBJ1-2; 7 nucleotides align to TRBD1. Germline values: CDR1 GTSNPN, CDR2 SVGIG (reference sequence). This CDR3 has 15 residues. V lost 5 bases to trimming and J lost 2 bases; unmatched junction nucleotides: 11. CDR3 in DNA: TGTGCCTGGGATTCCCTTTTACAGGGGAACTATGGCTACACCTTC. Protein: CAWDSLLQGNYGYTF.

The chain recombines TRBV19 with TRBJ2-7; 7 bases are shared with TRBD1. The J segment lost 6 bases and the V segment lost 6 bases, leaving 11 bases of the junction unmatched. The CDR3 spans 14 residues. Per the germline V gene, CDR1 is LNHDA and CDR2 is SQIVND (reference sequence). The CDR3 DNA reads TGTGCCAGTAGATCAAGACAGGGTGGTACCGAGCAGTACTTC. This codes for CASRSRQGGTEQYF.

The chain uses TRBV7-2 and TRBJ2-3; D possibly corresponds to TRBD2 (6 bases). CDR1 SGHTA and CDR2 FQGNSA come from the germline V gene. The CDR3 sequence is 15 residues long. Trimming removed 5 bases at V and 2 bases at J, with 14 bases between. CDR3 sequence reads: CASSPLADNTDTQYF. Here the CDR3 DNA reads TGTGCCAGCAGCCCCTTAGCGGACAACACAGATACGCAGTATTTT.

The chain has TRBV6-5 and TRBJ2-7; a possible D gene is TRBD1 (6 bases). Germline CDR1 reads MNHEY; CDR2 reads SVGAGI. The CDR3 is 13 amino acids. Trimming took 0 bases from V and 4 from J, leaving 7 bases between them. The DNA of the CDR3 is TGTGCCAGCAGTTACTCGAGGGGGTACGAGCAGTACTTC. Its translation is CASSYSRGYEQYF.

A word on this clone: Given a much more abundant clone one base away, this may be a read error. The chain carries TRBV24-1 and TRBJ1-5; 9 positions match TRBD1. V lost 7 bases to trimming and J lost 4 bases; unmatched junction nucleotides: 1. Germline values: CDR1 KGHDR, CDR2 SFDVKD. CDR3 length equals 13 residues. DNA of the CDR3: TGTGCCACCAGGGGGACAGGGAATCAGCCCCAGCATTTT. Translating gives CATRGTGNQPQHF.

This chain joins TRBV20-1 and TRBJ2-1; D gene unclear. Looked up from germline, CDR1 is DFQATT and CDR2 is SNEGSKA (reference sequence). The CDR3 runs to 10 residues. Trimming cost V 3 bases and J 8 bases, with 5 bases left between them. The CDR3 bases are TGCAGTGCTAGTACGGATGAGCAGTTCTTC. Protein sequence: CSASTDEQFF.

The chain is built from TRBV9 and TRBJ2-1, with 8 nucleotides matching TRBD2. The trim removed 4 bases at V and 0 bases at J, leaving 9 bases unmatched. Germline loops: CDR1 SGDLS, CDR2 YYNGEE. The CDR3 loop spans 17 amino acids. The CDR3 reads CASSSIGGDSSYNEQFF. For the CDR3, the DNA is TGTGCCAGCAGCTCAATCGGGGGGGATAGCTCCTACAATGAGCAGTTCTTC. The variable domain in full, with the rest retrieved from reference TRBV9 and TRBJ2-1, is DSGVTQTPKHLITATGQRVTLRCSPRSGDLSVYWYQQSLDQGLQFLIQYYNGEERAKGNILERFSAQQFPDLHSELNLSSLELGDSALYFCASSSIGGDSSYNEQFFGPGTRLTVL.